This passage covers 18 T cell receptor beta chains from one sample sequenced in a study of blood T cell repertoires in COVID-19 (dated by TCRdb to the early 2020s). Library generation was performed with the immunoSEQ multiplex PCR assay. The table comes from immuneACCESS by way of TCRdb, which keeps in-frame sequences with V and J called. Part of the clones is missing from these tables; in studies checked, under half for an unresolved V gene and the rest for unknown reasons. Within this sample are 250,000 to 350,000 clones, with roughly 83% of them counted one time only. The ten largest clonotypes hold approximately 1.5% of the sample. The specimen was peripheral blood. The receptor source for this set is a human donor with COVID-19, enrolled during active disease. The donor label of this sample is uncertain.

J is TRBJ2-2 and V is TRBV28, with a tentative D call TRBD2 (5 bases). This CDR3 contains 13 residues. Trimming shortened V by 7 bases and J by 6 bases, and 12 bases separated the two germline ends. Germline V gene lookup returns CDR1 MDHEN and CDR2 SYDVKM. DNA of the CDR3: TGTGCCAGCATGGCGGGCGGGCCCGGGGAGCTGTTTTTT. This codes for CASMAGGPGELFF. Combining the CDR3 with reference TRBV28 and TRBJ2-2 gives the whole variable domain DVKVTQSSRYLVKRTGEKVFLECVQDMDHENMFWYRQDPGLGLRLIYFSYDVKMKEKGDIPEGYSVSREKKERFSLILESASTNQTSMYLCASMAGGPGELFFGEGSRLTVL.

The J gene is TRBJ1-1, the V gene TRBV12-3 or TRBV12-4; D perhaps matches TRBD1 (6 bases). V lost 7 bases, J lost 4 bases, and 10 bases lay in between. CDR3 length equals 12 residues. CDR3 bases: TGTGCCAGCAACCGAGGGGGCACTGAAGCTTTCTTT. Protein: CASNRGGTEAFF.

This chain joins TRBV18 and TRBJ2-4, with a possible D match to TRBD1 (5 bases). Germline V gives CDR1 KGHSH, CDR2 LQKENI. V was pared by 0 bases and J by 9 bases, with 9 bases between. This CDR3 region has 13 residues. This CDR3 reads CASSPPQGGIQYF. The CDR3 bases are TGTGCCAGCTCACCACCGCAGGGTGGCATTCAGTACTTC.

This sequence joins TRBV19 and TRBJ1-2; weak D call: TRBD1 (5 bases). This CDR3 has 17 amino acids. Germline CDR1 is LNHDA and CDR2 is SQIVND (reference sequence). Deletions cut 2 bases from V and 2 bases from J, with 18 bases between. The CDR3 here is CASSITSGGTLNYGYTF. The CDR3 DNA follows: TGTGCCAGTAGTATAACGTCTGGGGGGACCCTAAACTATGGCTACACCTTC. Combining the CDR3 with reference TRBV19 and TRBJ1-2 gives the whole variable domain DGGITQSPKYLFRKEGQNVTLSCEQNLNHDAMYWYRQDPGQGLRLIYYSQIVNDFQKGDIAEGYSVSREKKESFPLTVTSAQKNPTAFYLCASSITSGGTLNYGYTFGSGTRLTVV.

The chain recombines TRBV15 with TRBJ2-3; the match to TRBD2 covers 10 bases. Germline V CDR1 and CDR2: LNHNV, YYDKDF (reference sequence). V shed 4 bases, J shed 4 bases, and the junction held 2 bases outside the gene matches. The CDR3 consists of 14 residues. CDR3 in DNA: TGTGCCACCAGCACTGGGACTAGCGCAGATACGCAGTATTTT. This encodes CATSTGTSADTQYF.

A word on this clone: Other nucleotide sequences in the sample specify the same CDR3. The CDR3 loop reads CASSLEPGSNSPLHF. The CDR3 nucleotides read TGCGCCAGCAGCTTGGAACCAGGGTCTAATTCACCCCTCCACTTT. The rearrangement links TRBV5-1 to TRBJ1-6; perhaps TRBD1 as D (5 bases). The CDR3 loop spans 15 amino acids. Looked up from germline, CDR1 is SGHRS and CDR2 is YFSETQ. Deletions cut 0 bases from V and 6 bases from J, with 10 bases between.

The chain is built from TRBV30 and TRBJ1-5; D ambiguous. This CDR3 contains 14 residues. The germline V gene has CDR1 GTSNPN and CDR2 SVGIG (reference sequence). V was pared by 1 base and J by 3 bases, with 10 bases between. As DNA, the CDR3 is TGTGCCTGGAGTGCCGGACTGATCAATCAGCCCCAGCATTTT. It specifies CAWSAGLINQPQHF.

The chain combines TRBV28 with TRBJ2-7, with TRBD2 identical over 10 bases. The CDR3 contains 16 residues. V lost 6 bases, J lost 4 bases, and 12 bases stayed unmatched. The germline CDR1 and CDR2 sequences are MDHEN and SYDVKM. The CDR3 is CASRTESSGSGYEQYF. The CDR3 DNA reads TGTGCCAGCAGGACTGAATCTAGCGGGAGTGGGTACGAGCAGTACTTC.

This clone appeared once. The chain joins TRBV5-1 to TRBJ1-4, with D possibly TRBD1 on 5 matching bases. The CDR3 loop spans 16 amino acids. Germline V CDR1 and CDR2: SGHRS, YFSETQ. Deletions cut 2 bases from V and 3 bases from J, with 14 bases between. CDR3 DNA sequence: TGCGCCAGCAGCTTATGGGGCGGTGATTCTAATGAAAAACTGTTTTTT. As protein: CASSLWGGDSNEKLFF.

The CDR3 reads CASSALAGGPYEQYF. CDR3 nucleotide sequence: TGTGCCAGCAGTGCCCTAGCGGGAGGGCCCTACGAGCAGTACTTC. V gene TRBV2 combines with J gene TRBJ2-7, with 12 bases fitting TRBD2. In germline, CDR1 is SNHLY, CDR2 FYNNEI. V gave up 4 bases and J gave up 2 bases; unmatched junction bases: 3. This CDR3 contains 15 residues.

The chain recombines TRBV7-6 with TRBJ2-5, with TRBD2 matching 10 bases. Unmatched junction bases numbered 6, after V lost 1 base and J lost 1 base. Germline V gives CDR1 SGHVS, CDR2 FNYEAQ. There are 17 residues in the CDR3. As DNA, the CDR3 is TGTGCCAGCAGCTTAGTAGGACTAGCGGTCATCCAAGAGACCCAGTACTTC. This translates into CASSLVGLAVIQETQYF.

The chain joins TRBV18 to TRBJ2-7; unclear D gene. The CDR3 covers 13 residues. The ends were cut back, 0 bases at V and 4 bases at J, with 7 bases in the middle. Germline-derived CDR1 and CDR2 are KGHSH and LQKENI. CDR3 coding DNA: TGTGCCAGCTCACCACCGGCTAGGTACGAGCAGTACTTC. This encodes CASSPPARYEQYF.

The chain couples TRBV6-2 or TRBV6-3 to TRBJ2-3; D gene uncertain. V was shortened by 4 bases and J by 4 bases, with 6 bases between the two germline ends. The CDR3 loop spans 12 amino acids. Germline lookup yields CDR1 MNHEY and CDR2 SVGEGT. The CDR3 region is CASSSVPDTQYF. The DNA of the CDR3 is TGTGCCAGCAGTTCCGTTCCAGATACGCAGTATTTT.

The V and J genes are TRBV7-9 and TRBJ1-2, with 8 bases fitting TRBD1. The CDR3 is made up of 13 amino acids. V trimming: 3 bases; J trimming: 8 bases; junction bases outside the gene matches: 5. Germline V CDR1 and CDR2: SEHNR, FQNEAQ (reference sequence). CDR3 in DNA: TGTGCCAGCAGCTTGACGACAGGGGACGGCTACACCTTC. The encoded protein is CASSLTTGDGYTF.

This clone has more than one count but fewer than ten. V and J are TRBV30 and TRBJ1-5, with D maybe TRBD1 (5 bases). CDR3 length: 14 amino acids. Germline loops: CDR1 GTSNPN, CDR2 SVGIG (reference sequence). V lost 0 bases to trimming and J lost 7 bases, with 13 bases between them. CDR3 in amino acids: CAWSVGGIRQPQHF. As DNA, the CDR3 is TGTGCCTGGAGTGTGGGGGGGATTCGGCAGCCCCAGCATTTT.

The V gene is TRBV19, the J gene TRBJ1-2; D gene uncertain. Germline CDR1 reads LNHDA; CDR2 reads SQIVND (reference sequence). Between the trimmed V and J ends, which lost 3 bases and 4 bases, there was a span of 9 bases. The CDR3 runs 13 residues. CDR3 DNA: TGTGCCAGTAGTATTGGTCAGGCCTATGGCTACACCTTC. This codes for CASSIGQAYGYTF.

The chain joins TRBV11-2 to TRBJ2-5; tentatively, D is TRBD2 (6 bases). The CDR3 covers 16 residues. V was trimmed by 5 bases and J by 5 bases, leaving 21 bases between them. Per the germline V gene, CDR1 is SGHAT and CDR2 is FQNNGV. CDR3 in DNA: TGTGCCAGCAGCCCCCTGGGGGGTAAAAACTGGGAGACCCAGTACTTC. The encoded protein is CASSPLGGKNWETQYF. Using reference TRBV11-2 and TRBJ2-5 for the parts outside the CDR3, the full variable domain is EAGVAQSPRYKIIEKRQSVAFWCNPISGHATLYWYQQILGQGPKLLIQFQNNGVVDDSQLPKDRFSAERLKGVDSTLKIQPAKLEDSAVYLCASSPLGGKNWETQYFGPGTRLLVL.

This clone has only a few counts. This chain joins TRBV7-9 and TRBJ2-2; no definite D call. V lost 1 base to trimming and J lost 3 bases, with 12 bases between them. This CDR3 is 16 amino acids long. The V gene's germline CDR1 is SEHNR and CDR2 FQNEAQ (reference sequence). Here the CDR3 reads CASSLGPVRDTGELFF. CDR3 DNA sequence: TGTGCCAGCAGCTTAGGGCCGGTCCGGGACACCGGGGAGCTGTTTTTT. The full variable domain, its missing parts supplied by reference TRBV7-9 and TRBJ2-2, is DTGVSQNPRHKITKRGQNVTFRCDPISEHNRLYWYRQTLGQGPEFLTYFQNEAQLEKSRLLSDRFSAERPKGSFSTLEIQRTEQGDSAMYLCASSLGPVRDTGELFFGEGSRLTVL.